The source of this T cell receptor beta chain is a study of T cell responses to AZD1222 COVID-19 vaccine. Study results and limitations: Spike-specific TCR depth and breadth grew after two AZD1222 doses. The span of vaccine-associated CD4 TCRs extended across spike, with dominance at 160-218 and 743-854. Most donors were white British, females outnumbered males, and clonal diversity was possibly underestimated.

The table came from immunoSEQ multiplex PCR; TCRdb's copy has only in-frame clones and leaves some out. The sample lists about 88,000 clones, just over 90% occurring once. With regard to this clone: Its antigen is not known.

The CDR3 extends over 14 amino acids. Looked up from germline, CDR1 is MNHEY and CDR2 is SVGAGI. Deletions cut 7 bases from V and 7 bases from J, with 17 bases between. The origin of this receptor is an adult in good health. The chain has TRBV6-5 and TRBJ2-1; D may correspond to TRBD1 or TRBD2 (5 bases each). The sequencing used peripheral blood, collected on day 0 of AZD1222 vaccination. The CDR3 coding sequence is TGTGCCAGCACCGGGACCCCCTCGGGGAATGAGCAGTTCTTC. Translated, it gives CASTGTPSGNEQFF.